This T cell receptor (beta chain) was retrieved from a study of tumor and adjacent non-tumor tissue in lung cancer. Study summary: There were about twelve adenocarcinoma, a couple of squamous cell carcinoma and 1 small cell lung cancer cases. On average, productive TCRbeta reads reached some 4.2 million per sample. Study-level results: Significantly higher TCR diversity was found in tumor than normal lung.

The CDR3 has 15 amino acids. From germline, CDR1 is SGHNT and CDR2 YYREEE (reference sequence). TCRbeta libraries were built with three rounds of nested PCR, modified from ARM-PCR. One entry per CDR3 protein, called by TCRdb with MiXCR from the multiplex PCR reads. The profile shows about 140,000 distinct CDR3 sequences, around 65% of them singletons. About this clonotype itself: Its matching antigen is unknown. Compared with germline, one end of the junction differs, possibly owing to a read error.

This sample's RNA came from whole unsorted tissue. Between August and November 2014, newly diagnosed, chemotherapy-naive lung cancer patients underwent thoracic surgery in China. The material sequenced was lung tumor tissue. This receptor was obtained from a man between 60 and 70 years old with small cell lung cancer. The V and J genes are TRBV5-4 and TRBJ2-1, with 10 bases fitting TRBD2. The CDR3 coding sequence is TGTGTCAGCAGCTTGGTAGCGGGAGGCGACAATGAGCAGTTCTTC. Translation: CVSSLVAGGDNEQFF.